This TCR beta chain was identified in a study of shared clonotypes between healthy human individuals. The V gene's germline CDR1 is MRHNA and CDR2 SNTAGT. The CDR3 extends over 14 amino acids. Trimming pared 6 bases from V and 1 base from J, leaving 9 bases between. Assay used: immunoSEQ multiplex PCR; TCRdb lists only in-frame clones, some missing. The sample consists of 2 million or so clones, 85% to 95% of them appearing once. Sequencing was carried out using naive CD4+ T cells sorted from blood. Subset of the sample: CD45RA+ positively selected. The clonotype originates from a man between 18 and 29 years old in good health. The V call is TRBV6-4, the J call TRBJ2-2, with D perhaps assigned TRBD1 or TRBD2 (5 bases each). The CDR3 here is CASRFGGNTGELFF. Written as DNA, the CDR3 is TGTGCCAGCAGATTTGGGGGGAACACCGGGGAGCTGTTTTTT.